This T cell receptor beta chain was captured by sequencing in a study of T cells after yellow fever vaccination. UMIs were added to TCR cDNA along with a universal primer site when it was made by 5'RACE template switching. MiXCR, run by TCRdb on the 5' RACE reads, gives a single entry per CDR3 protein. The sample holds fewer than 450,000 distinct CDR3 sequences, roughly 8% seen once. The CDR3 runs to 13 residues. The germline V gene has CDR1 SGHAT and CDR2 FQNNGV. V gave up 3 bases and J gave up 8 bases, with 11 bases separating them. This clonotype was recorded a few times. This receptor was taken from a young man who received the YFV17D yellow fever vaccine. Here the sequenced sample was PBMCs, taken approximately 47 days after the first yellow fever vaccination. This rearrangement joins TRBV11-2 to TRBJ2-1; D possibly corresponds to TRBD2 (7 bases). As DNA, the CDR3 is TGTGCCAGCAGCTTCTCGGGGGGCGATGAGCAGTTCTTC. Its translation: CASSFSGGDEQFF.